This TCR beta chain is from a study of shared clonotypes between healthy human individuals. Study results and limitations: The genetic and exposure-history diversity represented was limited by few donors. As a rule, naive subsets had a larger estimated richness than memory subsets. Blood alone was sampled, and tissue repertoires likely differ.

Deep was the level used in running the assay. Data came from immunoSEQ multiplex PCR; TCRdb stores just in-frame clones and leaves some out. The sample yields approximately 2.3 million clones, 85% to 95% seen once. As regards this clone: Its antigen is unidentified. In the same sample, other DNA sequences code for this CDR3.

The sequence was obtained from a man between 18 and 35 years old in good health. Some clones in this sample may be carry-over from other donors' samples. The sequencing input was naive CD4+ T cells from PBMCs. Subset here: CD45RA+ positively selected.

Here the CDR3 reads CASSVGLADSYEQYF. In DNA form, the CDR3 reads TGTGCCAGCAGCGTAGGACTAGCGGACTCCTACGAGCAGTACTTC. The chain joins TRBV9 to TRBJ2-7, with 9 bases aligning to TRBD2. The CDR3 contains 15 residues. V was pared by 0 bases and J by 0 bases, with 1 base of the junction left unmatched. Germline-derived CDR1 and CDR2 are SGDLS and YYNGEE.